This T cell receptor beta chain was documented in a study of blood T cell repertoires in COVID-19. Study-wide context: COVID-19 samples collected from the United States, Italy and Spain covered acute and convalescent phases. T cells, B-cell-depleted T cells, or PBMCs provided the cDNA or gDNA that served as material.

Trimming at V came to 0 bases and at J to 2 bases, leaving 1 base not matched to a gene. The germline V gene has CDR1 SEHNR and CDR2 FQNEAQ (reference sequence). CDR3 length: 14 amino acids. Sequencing was performed with immunoSEQ multiplex PCR; in TCRdb, only in-frame clones are kept and a portion is missing. The table has 300,000 to 350,000 clones, roughly 90% seen once. This chain joins TRBV7-9 and TRBJ2-7, with 7 bases identical to TRBD2. This TCR came from a man younger than 30 with active or convalescent COVID-19. What was sequenced was peripheral blood. This CDR3 is CASSLAGGPYEQYF. The CDR3 DNA reads as TGTGCCAGCAGCTTAGCGGGAGGGCCCTACGAGCAGTACTTC.